The clone carrying this T cell receptor beta chain appeared a few times. A far larger clone is one nucleotide away, so this likely arose from a read error. Looked up from germline, CDR1 is GTSNPN and CDR2 is SVGIG (reference sequence). There are 13 residues in the CDR3. The sample originates from a study of regulatory T cells in long-lasting Graves disease. Time point meaning: newly diagnosed GD, antithyroid drugs for less than 3 months. PBMC-extracted RNA yielded the TCR library. Arm-PCR with iRepertoire HTBI primers amplified the CDR3 regions for these TCR beta libraries. TCRdb recomputed calls from the multiplex PCR reads with MiXCR, one row per CDR3 protein. The sample records about 400,000 distinct CDR3 sequences, about 16% being singletons. These sequences were also reported in another study, on T cells in Graves' hyperthyroidism and ophthalmopathy.

Specimen: peripheral blood mononuclear cells (PBMCs), collected at new diagnosis, from a patient treated with antithyroid drugs. This TCR came from a woman aged 18-35 years with Graves disease. V is TRBV30 and J is TRBJ2-1; maybe TRBD2 (6 bases). The CDR3 sequence: CASSWGTVNGQFF. CDR3 sequence (DNA): TGTGCCAGCAGCTGGGGGACTGTCAATGGGCAGTTCTTC. The full variable domain, rest sourced from reference TRBV30 and TRBJ2-1, is SQTIHQWPATLVQPVGSPLSLECTVEGTSNPNLYWYRQAAGRGLQLLFYSVGIGQISSEVPQNLSASRPQDRQFILSSKKLLLSDSGFYLCASSWGTVNGQFFGPGTRLTVL.